The rows below give T cell receptor beta chains drawn from one sample of a study of post-analysis software for immune sequencing data. Each CDR3 protein is one row after TCRdb ran MiXCR on the PCR reads. Here the sample spans about 460,000 distinct CDR3 sequences, roughly 46% being singletons. The sequenced material came from blood. Receptors originate from a girl aged 5 to 17 with multiple sclerosis. CDR3s include the opening cysteine and the closing phenylalanine or tryptophan. D genes are given only for firm matches. Not all rows give a size; the values are once, few, many and, for expanded clones, a class.

clone size,D gene,J gene,V gene,CDR3 protein,CDR3 DNA
once,TRBD1,TRBJ2-1,TRBV11-2,CASSLTGTGLLSGTNEQFF,TGTGCCAGCAGCCTCACCGGGACAGGGCTTCTCAGCGGGACCAATGAGCAGTTCTTC
.,.,TRBJ2-1,TRBV7-3,CASSPVGYNEQFF,TGTGCCAGCAGCCCCGTTGGGTACAATGAGCAGTTCTTC
.,TRBD2,TRBJ2-7,TRBV7-2,CASSLGSGSFYEQYF,TGTGCCAGCAGCTTAGGTAGCGGGAGTTTCTACGAGCAGTACTTC
.,TRBD1,TRBJ1-5,TRBV29-1,CSVGQGDNQPQHF,TGCAGCGTTGGACAGGGAGATAATCAGCCCCAGCATTTT
few,TRBD1,TRBJ1-6,TRBV27,CASSPGTGNSPLHF,TGTGCCAGCAGTCCGGGGACAGGGAATTCACCCCTCCACTTT
.,TRBD1,TRBJ2-7,TRBV5-1,CVSSLTGTGSYEQYF,TGCGTCAGCAGCTTGACCGGGACAGGGTCCTACGAGCAGTACTTC
.,TRBD2,TRBJ2-1,TRBV12-3/TRBV12-4,CASRPTGRAWEQFF,TGTGCCAGCCGCCCCACCGGGAGGGCCTGGGAGCAGTTCTTC
few,TRBD1,TRBJ2-1,TRBV4-3,CASSQLSPGQGVNEQFF,TGCGCCAGCAGCCAACTCTCACCGGGACAGGGGGTGAATGAGCAGTTCTTC
.,.,TRBJ2-7,TRBV6-5,CASSTSGTAYEQYF,TGTGCCAGCAGTACGTCCGGGACGGCCTACGAGCAGTACTTC
.,.,TRBJ2-1,TRBV12-3/TRBV12-4,CASSTFLNEQFF,TGTGCCAGCAGCACATTTTTGAATGAGCAGTTCTTC
.,.,TRBJ2-3,TRBV6-1,CASSERGDTQYF,TGTGCCAGCAGTGAAAGGGGAGATACGCAGTATTTT
.,.,TRBJ2-3,TRBV5-1,CASSSSVSSTDTQYF,TGCGCCAGCAGCTCTAGCGTATCTAGCACAGATACGCAGTATTTT
few,TRBD1,TRBJ2-7,TRBV6-5,CASSYDWDRGFLYF,TGTGCCAGCAGTTACGATTGGGACAGGGGTTTTTTGTACTTC
few,TRBD2,TRBJ2-7,TRBV7-2,CASSLKTSGRYEQYF,TGTGCCAGCAGCTTAAAGACTAGCGGGAGGTACGAGCAGTACTTC
.,.,TRBJ1-5,TRBV7-2,CASSLVSGGTGQPQHF,TGTGCCAGCAGCTTAGTTTCGGGGGGCACAGGTCAGCCCCAGCATTTT
.,.,TRBJ2-5,TRBV21-1,CASSVKVRTVETQYF,TGTGCCAGCAGCGTAAAGGTTCGGACAGTAGAGACCCAGTACTTC
once,TRBD2,TRBJ2-1,TRBV20-1,CSARKRLAGDNEQFF,TGCAGTGCTAGAAAAAGACTAGCGGGGGACAATGAGCAGTTCTTC
few,.,TRBJ2-5,TRBV15,CATSFSRETQYF,TGTGCCACCAGCTTCAGTAGGGAGACCCAGTACTTC
.,.,TRBJ2-7,TRBV9,CASSGTGRREQYF,TGTGCCAGCAGCGGTACCGGCCGAAGAGAGCAGTACTTC
.,.,TRBJ2-1,TRBV6-5,CASSYVLTSSYNEQFF,TGTGCCAGCAGTTACGTACTAACGAGCTCCTACAATGAGCAGTTCTTC
many,.,TRBJ2-1,TRBV29-1,CSLRVRSAHGNEQFF,TGCAGCCTGCGGGTCAGGTCGGCCCACGGCAATGAGCAGTTCTTC
.,.,TRBJ1-4,TRBV7-2,CASSLAGSGEKLFF,TGTGCCAGCAGCTTAGCAGGGTCGGGTGAAAAACTGTTTTTT
few,.,TRBJ2-7,TRBV27,CASTNSLGGYAYEQYF,TGTGCCAGCACCAATTCTTTGGGCGGCTATGCCTACGAGCAGTACTTC
few,TRBD2,TRBJ2-1,TRBV20-1,CSARVASGRVHEQFF,TGCAGTGCTAGAGTGGCTAGCGGGAGGGTGCATGAGCAGTTCTTC
.,.,TRBJ2-1,TRBV9,CASSVASYNEQFF,TGTGCCAGCAGCGTAGCGAGTTACAATGAGCAGTTCTTC
.,.,TRBJ2-7,TRBV6-5,CASSYSEGRGGYYEQYF,TGTGCCAGCAGTTACTCAGAGGGTAGAGGGGGTTACTACGAGCAGTACTTC
few,TRBD1,TRBJ2-7,TRBV6-1,CASKTGTGTYEQYF,TGTGCCAGCAAGACCGGGACAGGGACCTACGAGCAGTACTTC
few,.,TRBJ2-7,TRBV7-2,CASSLAGDEPYEQYF,TGTGCCAGCAGCTTAGCTGGAGATGAACCCTACGAGCAGTACTTC
.,.,TRBJ2-7,TRBV27,CASSLTGQPPYEQYF,TGTGCCAGCAGTTTGACTGGACAGCCACCCTACGAGCAGTACTTC
.,TRBD2,TRBJ2-3,TRBV28,CASSTGTSGDTDTQYF,TGTGCCAGCAGTACCGGGACTAGCGGGGACACAGATACGCAGTATTTT
few,.,TRBJ2-5,TRBV15,CATSMREQETQYF,TGTGCCACCAGCATGAGAGAGCAAGAGACCCAGTACTTC
.,TRBD2,TRBJ2-3,TRBV6-4,CASSVTSGSADTQYF,TGTGCCAGCAGTGTTACTAGCGGGAGTGCAGATACGCAGTATTTT
few,.,TRBJ1-5,TRBV20-1,CSASAGSNQPQHF,TGCAGTGCTAGCGCCGGGAGCAATCAGCCCCAGCATTTT
.,TRBD2,TRBJ2-7,TRBV27,CASSRQLASYGEQYF,TGTGCCAGCAGTCGTCAACTAGCGTCCTATGGCGAGCAGTACTTC
few,.,TRBJ1-2,TRBV25-1,CASSEPGVVGYTF,TGTGCCAGCAGTGAACCAGGGGTGGTAGGCTACACCTTC
.,.,TRBJ1-1,TRBV29-1,CSVGPGNQTEAFF,TGCAGCGTTGGTCCGGGGAATCAGACTGAAGCTTTCTTT
.,TRBD1,TRBJ2-1,TRBV7-2,CASSSRRGTVEQFF,TGTGCCAGCAGCTCTCGCAGGGGGACAGTTGAGCAGTTCTTC
.,.,TRBJ2-7,TRBV20-1,CSAGDGSKTEQYF,TGCAGTGCTGGAGACGGATCCAAGACGGAGCAGTACTTC
.,.,TRBJ2-1,TRBV7-2,CASSLVASSDNEQFF,TGTGCCAGCAGCTTAGTAGCGTCTAGCGACAATGAGCAGTTCTTC
few,TRBD1,TRBJ2-3,TRBV4-3,CASSQDPDRGFGDTQYF,TGCGCCAGCAGCCAAGATCCGGACAGGGGATTTGGAGATACGCAGTATTTT
.,TRBD2,TRBJ2-1,TRBV7-2,CASSLMGGIYNEQFF,TGTGCCAGCAGCTTAATGGGAGGGATATACAATGAGCAGTTCTTC
.,TRBD2,TRBJ2-1,TRBV5-1,CASSLALTSGREWSDEQFF,TGCGCCAGCAGCTTGGCCTTGACTAGCGGGAGGGAATGGAGCGATGAGCAGTTCTTC
.,TRBD2,TRBJ2-1,TRBV19,CASSIVRGPGGSYNEQFF,TGTGCCAGTAGTATAGTTCGGGGCCCGGGGGGATCCTACAATGAGCAGTTCTTC
.,.,TRBJ2-1,TRBV14,CASSQIGGEQFF,TGTGCCAGCAGCCAGATAGGGGGAGAGCAGTTCTTC
few,.,TRBJ2-7,TRBV11-2,CASSRPWGDQYEQYF,TGTGCCAGCAGCCGTCCTTGGGGAGATCAGTACGAGCAGTACTTC
.,.,TRBJ2-1,TRBV7-6,CASSLESARLNEQFF,TGTGCCAGCAGCTTAGAGTCTGCTAGACTAAATGAGCAGTTCTTC